This entry concerns a single TCR beta chain. Its specificity is not known. The read halts 3 residues ahead of the CDR3 end, with the missing end drawn from the germline J gene. Germline V lookup: CDR1 MGHDK, CDR2 SYGVNS. V gave up 11 bases and J gave up 2 bases, with 13 bases separating them. The CDR3 is 13 residues long. Each participant carried one incident cervical HPV16 infection only. Average input was around 1,100 ng genomic DNA for immunoSEQ TCR beta CDR3 amplification. Some clones are missing from TCRdb's copy, which holds only in-frame ones; the method was immunoSEQ multiplex PCR. The ten most abundant clones cover around 4% of a sample with about 25,000 clones. This sample is part of a study of T cells in women clearing cervical HPV infection. Study-wide results and limits: Controls had more TRBV6-7 (around 0.15%) than cases (about 0.11%). It is unknown whether associations predate infection; no effector/memory or HPV-specific sorting.

The material sequenced was blood buffy coat. This clonotype originated in a woman between 18 and 70 years old with a cervical HPV16 infection that either progressed to CIN3+ or cleared (not recorded which). The chain carries TRBV25-1 and TRBJ1-5, with a weak D call TRBD1 (5 bases). Partial CDR3 DNA: TGTGCCTACGGGGGGTTGGGCAATCAGCCC. Its protein is CAYGGLGNQP. The full CDR3 protein is CAYGGLGNQPQHF.